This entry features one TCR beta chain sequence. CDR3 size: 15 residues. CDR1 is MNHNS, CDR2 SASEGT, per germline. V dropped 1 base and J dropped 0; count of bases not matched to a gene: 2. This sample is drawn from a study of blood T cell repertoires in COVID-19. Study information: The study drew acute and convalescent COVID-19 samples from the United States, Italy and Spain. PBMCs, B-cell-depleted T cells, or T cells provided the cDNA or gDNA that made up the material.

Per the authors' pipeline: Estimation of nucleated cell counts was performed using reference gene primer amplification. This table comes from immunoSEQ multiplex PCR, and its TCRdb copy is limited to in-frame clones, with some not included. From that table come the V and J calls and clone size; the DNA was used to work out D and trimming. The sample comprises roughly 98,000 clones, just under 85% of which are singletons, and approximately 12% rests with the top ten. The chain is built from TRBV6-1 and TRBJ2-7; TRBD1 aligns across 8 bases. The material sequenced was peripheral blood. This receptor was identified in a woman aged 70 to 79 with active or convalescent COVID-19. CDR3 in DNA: TGTGCCAGCAGTGAAGAGACAGGGGACTCCTACGAGCAGTACTTC. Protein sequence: CASSEETGDSYEQYF.